These 7 T cell receptor beta chains were sequenced from one sample in a study of siplizumab effects on memory and regulatory T cells. The protocol was immunoSEQ multiplex PCR, while the TCRdb copy is restricted to in-frame clones and leaves out a portion. The repertoire holds some 100,000 clones, with roughly 96% as singletons. Sequencing used naive CD4+ T cells sorted from blood. The receptors were gathered from a human donor in good health.

The V gene is TRBV9, the J gene TRBJ1-2; 7 positions match TRBD1. The V segment lost 0 bases and the J segment 8 bases; nucleotides outside the gene matches: 10. Per the germline V gene, CDR1 is SGDLS and CDR2 is YYNGEE. The CDR3 totals 15 residues. As DNA, the CDR3 is TGTGCCAGCAGCGTAGAAGGGGGCGCTTGGGGAGGCTACACCTTC. Protein: CASSVEGGAWGGYTF. The variable domain in full, with the rest retrieved from reference TRBV9 and TRBJ1-2, is DSGVTQTPKHLITATGQRVTLRCSPRSGDLSVYWYQQSLDQGLQFLIQYYNGEERAKGNILERFSAQQFPDLHSELNLSSLELGDSALYFCASSVEGGAWGGYTFGSGTRLTVV.

This chain's CDR3 is CASGPTAGPLHF. The CDR3 region has the DNA TGTGCTAGTGGTCCGACGGCAGGTCCCCTCCACTTT. The genes are TRBV12-5 and TRBJ1-6; D is undetermined. The CDR3 has 12 residues. The V and J ends lost 5 bases and 13 bases respectively, with 12 bases between them. Germline V lookup: CDR1 LGHNT, CDR2 FRNRAP. The full variable domain, its missing parts supplied by reference TRBV12-5 and TRBJ1-6, is DARVTQTPRHKVTEMGQEVTMRCQPILGHNTVFWYRQTMMQGLELLAYFRNRAPLDDSGMPKDRFSAEMPDATLATLKIQPSEPRDSAVYFCASGPTAGPLHFGNGTRLTVT.

This clone was found once. The chain recombines TRBV27 with TRBJ1-4; perhaps TRBD1 as D (5 bases). The CDR3 spans 14 residues. Germline CDR1 is MNHEY and CDR2 is SMNVEV (reference sequence). Trimming took 3 bases from V and 8 from J, leaving 13 bases between them. The CDR3 loop reads CASSFRGFKEKLFF. The CDR3 DNA follows: TGTGCCAGCAGTTTTAGGGGATTTAAAGAAAAACTGTTTTTT.

The rearrangement joins TRBV7-3 to TRBJ2-3; D is undetermined. The V gene lost 6 bases and the J gene lost 4 bases, with 11 bases spanning the gap. Germline assignment: CDR1 SGHTA and CDR2 FQGTGA. This CDR3 comprises 13 residues. The CDR3 DNA follows: TGTGCCAGCAGTTTAGGTGGGTCAGATACGCAGTATTTT. Translation: CASSLGGSDTQYF.

V usage is TRBV5-6 and J usage is TRBJ2-3; the D gene is possibly TRBD1 (5 bases). The CDR3 is made up of 15 amino acids. Germline V CDR1 and CDR2: SGHDT, YYEEEE. The V end lost 2 bases, the J end lost 2 bases, and 12 bases lay between the germline ends. The CDR3 is CASSFRVTNTDTQYF. DNA for the CDR3: TGTGCCAGCAGCTTCAGGGTCACAAACACAGATACGCAGTATTTT.

This clone was observed a single time. The rearrangement joins TRBV11-2 to TRBJ2-5; 16 bases fit TRBD2. CDR1 is SGHAT, CDR2 FQNNGV, per germline. The length of the CDR3 is 18 residues. Trimming at V came to 3 bases and at J to 5 bases, leaving 9 bases not matched to a gene. This CDR3 reads CASSFAGTSGGAGETQYF. The DNA for the CDR3 is TGTGCCAGCAGCTTTGCCGGGACTAGCGGGGGGGCCGGGGAGACCCAGTACTTC.

The chain carries TRBV11-2 and TRBJ2-5, with D unresolved. CDR1 and CDR2 from the germline V gene are SGHAT and FQNNGV. V shed 5 bases and J shed 3 bases, with 7 bases lying between them. CDR3 length equals 12 residues. The CDR3 protein is CASSRVKETQYF. CDR3 bases: TGTGCCAGCAGCCGGGTAAAAGAGACCCAGTACTTC.